Below are 12 T cell receptor beta chains sequenced from a single sample in a study of shared clonotypes between healthy human individuals. Libraries were prepared by immunoSEQ multiplex PCR; TCRdb keeps only in-frame clonotypes and omits some of them. The sample records about 1.5 million clones, around 97% being singletons. The sequenced material came from naive CD4+ T cells sorted from blood. Subset specified: CD45RA+ positively selected. These receptors originate from a man aged 25-45 years in good health.

The rearrangement uses TRBV5-1 and TRBJ2-1, with 10 bases aligning to TRBD2. The germline V gene encodes CDR1 SGHRS and CDR2 YFSETQ. CDR3 size: 15 residues. J was trimmed by 8 bases and V by 4 bases; bases with no gene match: 9. The CDR3 coding sequence is TGCGCCAGCAGCAGTACGGGACTAGCGTCGGATGAGCAGTTCTTC. This gives the protein CASSSTGLASDEQFF.

V and J are TRBV5-1 and TRBJ1-2, with a possible D match to TRBD1 (6 bases). Germline CDR1 is SGHRS and CDR2 is YFSETQ. This CDR3 has 14 residues. Trimming took 2 bases from V and 2 from J, leaving 10 bases between them. CDR3 sequence (DNA): TGCGCCAGCAGCTTTCGACAGGAGAACTATGGCTACACCTTC. Protein: CASSFRQENYGYTF.

On this clone: This CDR3 is also generated by other DNA sequences in the sample. V usage is TRBV18 and J usage is TRBJ2-2; D gene unclear. The germline V gene encodes CDR1 KGHSH and CDR2 LQKENI. Trimming removed 3 bases from V and 1 base from J, with 3 bases in between. This CDR3 spans 13 amino acids. The CDR3 sequence is CASSPGNTGELFF. Here the CDR3 DNA reads TGTGCCAGCTCACCGGGGAACACCGGGGAGCTGTTTTTT.

The gene calls are TRBV27 and TRBJ1-4, with 8 nucleotides matching TRBD1. The CDR3 is 15 amino acids. In germline, CDR1 is MNHEY, CDR2 SMNVEV (reference sequence). Unmatched junction bases numbered 8, after V lost 4 bases and J lost 7 bases. CDR3 region: CASSSQGAVSEKLFF. DNA of the CDR3: TGTGCCAGCAGTTCCCAGGGGGCAGTTAGTGAAAAACTGTTTTTT.

The genes are TRBV7-3 and TRBJ2-2; 8 bases agree with TRBD2. CDR1 and CDR2 from the germline V gene are SGHTA and FQGTGA. The V segment lost 0 bases and the J segment 6 bases; nucleotides outside the gene matches: 3. CDR3 length equals 15 residues. CDR3 loop: CASSLTSGGPGELFF. In DNA, the CDR3 is TGTGCCAGCAGCTTAACGAGCGGGGGACCCGGGGAGCTGTTTTTT.

The V and J genes are TRBV20-1 and TRBJ2-1; D remains unclear. This CDR3 region has 11 residues. V was cut by 0 bases and J by 10 bases, with 7 bases left in between. Germline V gene sequence: CDR1 DFQATT, CDR2 SNEGSKA (reference sequence). As DNA, the CDR3 is TGCAGTGCTAGAGATGACTTGGAGCAGTTCTTC. Translating gives CSARDDLEQFF.

As concerns this clone: The same CDR3 can be traced to other DNA sequences in this sample. This rearrangement joins TRBV27 to TRBJ1-5; D gene uncertain. Germline CDR1 is MNHEY and CDR2 is SMNVEV (reference sequence). V lost 2 bases, J lost 2 bases, and 7 bases lay in between. The CDR3 runs 14 residues. This CDR3 reads CASSLVRGNQPQHF. The CDR3 DNA sequence: TGTGCCAGCAGTTTAGTTAGGGGCAATCAGCCCCAGCATTTT.

This chain uses TRBV10-1 with TRBJ2-1; no reliable D call. The CDR3 length is 16 residues. CDR1 and CDR2 from the germline V gene are WNHNN and SYGVQD (reference sequence). The V end lost 1 base, the J end lost 0 bases, and 10 bases lay between the germline ends. DNA of the CDR3: TGCGCCAGCAGTGAGTTAGCCCCGAGCTCCTACAATGAGCAGTTCTTC. Translating it yields CASSELAPSSYNEQFF.

This clone was found once. Written as DNA, the CDR3 is TGTGCCAGCAGCTTATACGGGACTAGCGGGAGCTCATACAATGAGCAGTTCTTC. Translated: CASSLYGTSGSSYNEQFF. This sequence joins TRBV11-2 and TRBJ2-1; 14 bases fit TRBD2. The CDR3 is 18 amino acids. Germline assignment: CDR1 SGHAT and CDR2 FQNNGV. V shed 2 bases, J shed 4 bases, and the junction held 7 bases outside the gene matches.

This chain uses TRBV15 with TRBJ1-5; maybe TRBD1 (5 bases). The CDR3 extends over 19 amino acids. Trimming stripped 0 bases from V and 1 base from J, with 19 bases between. Germline loops: CDR1 LNHNV, CDR2 YYDKDF (reference sequence). The chain's CDR3 is CATSRDTGWGGLSNQPQHF. Written as DNA, the CDR3 is TGTGCCACCAGCAGAGATACGGGGTGGGGGGGATTAAGCAATCAGCCCCAGCATTTT.

Concerning this clone itself: The sample has other DNA sequences that encode this CDR3 too. This sequence joins TRBV5-4 and TRBJ2-7; 9 nucleotides line up with TRBD1. Germline trimming cut 5 bases from V and 3 bases from J; bases unmatched to any gene: 3. Germline loops: CDR1 SGHNT, CDR2 YYREEE (reference sequence). The CDR3 is 13 amino acids. As DNA, the CDR3 is TGTGCCAGCAGTTTGACAGGGGGCTACGAGCAGTACTTC. Translating gives CASSLTGGYEQYF. The variable domain in full, completed from reference TRBV5-4 and TRBJ2-7, reads ETGVTQSPTHLIKTRGQQVTLRCSSQSGHNTVSWYQQALGQGPQFIFQYYREEENGRGNFPPRFSGLQFPNYSSELNVNALELDDSALYLCASSLTGGYEQYFGPGTRLTVT.

This clone has only one observation. This chain links TRBV29-1 with TRBJ2-5, with 7 bases aligning to TRBD2. V lost 7 bases, J lost 5 bases, and 10 bases stayed unmatched. The length of the CDR3 is 13 residues. Germline V CDR1 and CDR2: SQVTM, ANQGSEA. CDR3 in DNA: TGCAGCGCCCACCCCTCCGGGGGGGAGACCCAGTACTTC. It yields the protein CSAHPSGGETQYF.